The rows below give T cell receptor beta chains drawn from one sample of a study of cytomegalovirus exposure and HLA in healthy donors. Only in-frame clones appear in the TCRdb table, and some are missing; sequencing was by immunoSEQ multiplex PCR. The repertoire has 85,000 to 130,000 clones, almost 80% of them found once; the top ten carry roughly 6.2%. The sequencing input was PBMCs. These receptors originate from a man aged 55 to 70 in good health and CMV-seropositive. Each CDR3 is given with its conserved first and last residue. A D gene is named only where the DNA matches it firmly. Clone size is not always given. Where it is, it says once, few, many or a class for expanded clones.

j_gene	len	d_gene	v_gene	abundance	CDR3nt	CDR3aa
TRBJ1-5	17	-	TRBV7-2	-	TGTGCCAGCAGCTTAGTGGTGGCAGTATCTAGCAATCAGCCCCAGCATTTT	CASSLVVAVSSNQPQHF
TRBJ2-5	16	-	TRBV5-6	-	TGTGCCAGCAGCACCTGGACAGGGAGGGCCCAAGAGACCCAGTACTTC	CASSTWTGRAQETQYF
TRBJ2-1	11	-	TRBV10-3	once	TGTGCCATCAGTGCCCTTAATGAGCAGTTCTTC	CAISALNEQFF
TRBJ1-6	15	-	TRBV7-3	-	TGTGCCAGCAGCTTAATAGGCAGGGATGAGTCACCCCTCCACTTT	CASSLIGRDESPLHF
TRBJ2-1	15	-	TRBV5-1	-	TGCGCCAGCAGCTTGGTTGGACAAGAATACTATGAGCAGTTCTTC	CASSLVGQEYYEQFF
TRBJ2-3	13	-	TRBV7-3	-	TGTGCCAGCAGCTTAATCGGGGGAGATACGCAGTATTTT	CASSLIGGDTQYF
TRBJ1-5	18	-	TRBV16	-	TGTGCCAGCAGCCAATCCCCCACGACAGATAGGAGCAATCAGCCCCAGCATTTT	CASSQSPTTDRSNQPQHF
TRBJ2-5	15	TRBD1	TRBV5-1	-	TGCGCCAGCAGCACAAGACAGGGGTCAGGGGAGACCCAGTACTTC	CASSTRQGSGETQYF
TRBJ2-7	14	TRBD1	TRBV29-1	once	TGCAGCGTCCTGACAGGGGGCTTGATCTACGAGCAGTACTTC	CSVLTGGLIYEQYF
TRBJ2-7	14	TRBD1	TRBV7-6	-	TGTGCCAGCAGCCCACGGACAGGCCCAGGCGAGCAGTACTTC	CASSPRTGPGEQYF
TRBJ2-7	11	TRBD2	TRBV7-2	once	TGTGCCAGCAGATGGGGAGGGGAGCAGTACTTC	CASRWGGEQYF
TRBJ1-2	15	-	TRBV5-8	-	TGTGCCAGCAGCCCCTCTACGCAGGCCAACTATGGCTACACCTTC	CASSPSTQANYGYTF
TRBJ1-2	14	-	TRBV2	few	TGTGCCAGCAGAGCGGGGGGCACTAACTATGGCTACACCTTC	CASRAGGTNYGYTF
TRBJ1-2	14	TRBD1	TRBV7-9	few	TGTGCCAGCAGCCGAGAAGGGACAGCCGATGGCTACACCTTC	CASSREGTADGYTF
TRBJ2-5	18	-	TRBV15	-	TGTGCCACCAGCAGAGGCCTAGCAAAGGGGGTAGACCAAGAGACCCAGTACTTC	CATSRGLAKGVDQETQYF
TRBJ1-1	15	-	TRBV19	-	TGTGCCAGTAGCCCCGCGGGGGGCGGGAACACTGAAGCTTTCTTT	CASSPAGGGNTEAFF
TRBJ2-7	15	TRBD1	TRBV28	once	TGTGCCAGCAAAAGAACGACGGACAGGCTAAAGCGACAGTACTTC	CASKRTTDRLKRQYF
TRBJ2-7	14	TRBD1	TRBV6-1	-	TGTGCCAGCAGCGGGACAGGGGGTTTCTACGAGCAGTACTTC	CASSGTGGFYEQYF
TRBJ2-7	13	-	TRBV15	-	TGTGCCACCAGCAGAGACATTTCCTACGAGCAGTACTTC	CATSRDISYEQYF
TRBJ1-1	15	TRBD1	TRBV5-1	once	TGCGCCAGCAGCCATGGGACAGGGATAGGCACTGAAGCTTTCTTT	CASSHGTGIGTEAFF
TRBJ2-7	15	TRBD2	TRBV5-1	-	TGCGCCAGCAGCCCCTATGGCGGGGGGGCCCACGAGCAGTACTTC	CASSPYGGGAHEQYF
TRBJ2-7	11	-	TRBV7-2	-	TGTGCCAGCAGCCCCAGCTACGAGCAGTACTTC	CASSPSYEQYF
TRBJ2-7	15	-	TRBV6-6	-	TGTGCCAGCAAAAGGGGGGGTGACAGCTCCTACGAGCAGTACTTC	CASKRGGDSSYEQYF
TRBJ1-3	16	-	TRBV5-1	-	TGCGCCAGCAGCTTGGTTCAGGTCCGCTCTGGAAACACCATATATTTT	CASSLVQVRSGNTIYF
TRBJ2-7	13	TRBD1	TRBV10-2	-	TGCGCCAGCAAACTACAGGGGGCCTACGAGCAGTACTTC	CASKLQGAYEQYF
TRBJ2-3	15	-	TRBV11-3	once	TGTGCCAGCAGCTTAGGGGCAGGGGGCACAGATACGCAGTATTTT	CASSLGAGGTDTQYF
TRBJ2-3	15	TRBD2	TRBV9	-	TGTGCCAGCAGCGTAGCGGGGGGACGCACAGATACGCAGTATTTT	CASSVAGGRTDTQYF
TRBJ1-4	16	-	TRBV30	-	TGTGCTTGGAGTAGAGGGTGGGGGGAATCAGGTGAAAAACTGTTTTTT	CAWSRGWGESGEKLFF
TRBJ2-5	14	-	TRBV5-1	-	TGCGCCAGCAGCTTGGCGGACAGTTTCAAGACCCAGTACTTC	CASSLADSFKTQYF
TRBJ2-3	15	-	TRBV2	-	TGTGCCAGCAGTGCGCGCAGGGATGGCACAGATACGCAGTATTTT	CASSARRDGTDTQYF
TRBJ2-7	14	TRBD1	TRBV5-1	-	TGCGCCAGCAGCTCAGACAGGGGGCCCTACGAGCAGTACTTC	CASSSDRGPYEQYF
TRBJ1-5	15	-	TRBV12-5	once	TGTGCTAGTGGTTTGGTACAGGGCGGTGGGCAGCCCCAGCATTTT	CASGLVQGGGQPQHF
TRBJ2-3	16	-	TRBV4-3	few	TGCGCCAGCAGCCAAGGGAATAGCGGTTACACAGATACGCAGTATTTT	CASSQGNSGYTDTQYF
TRBJ2-2	17	-	TRBV19	few	TGTGCCAGCGAGGACAGTATAAAACTCGAGACCACCGGGGAGCTGTTTTTT	CASEDSIKLETTGELFF
TRBJ2-1	17	TRBD2	TRBV18	-	TGTGCCAGCTTACCGGGCGGGGGGACACCACCTTACAATGAGCAGTTCTTC	CASLPGGGTPPYNEQFF
TRBJ1-5	15	TRBD1	TRBV6-1	few	TGTGCCAGCACCCGACAGGGGGGGGATAATCAGCCCCAGCATTTT	CASTRQGGDNQPQHF
TRBJ2-2	15	TRBD1	TRBV27	once	TGTGCCAGCAGCTGGACAGGGGGTATCACCGGGGAGCTGTTTTTT	CASSWTGGITGELFF
TRBJ2-2	14	TRBD1	TRBV7-8	-	TGTGCCAGCCGTGGACAGGCGAACACCGGGGAGCTGTTTTTT	CASRGQANTGELFF
TRBJ1-1	17	-	TRBV11-1	-	TGTGCCAGCAGCCCGCACTGGGCAGGGAATCCCAACACTGAAGCTTTCTTT	CASSPHWAGNPNTEAFF
TRBJ2-1	15	-	TRBV27	-	TGTGCCAGCAGTCCGGGAGCGGATCATCACAATGAGCAGTTCTTC	CASSPGADHHNEQFF
TRBJ2-5	15	TRBD2	TRBV6-5	-	TGTGCCAGCAGACCTACTAGCGGGGGGATAGAGACCCAGTACTTC	CASRPTSGGIETQYF
TRBJ1-3	17	-	TRBV7-9	-	TGTGCCAGCAGCAAACAGGGTTTCCCTTCCTCTGGAAACACCATATATTTT	CASSKQGFPSSGNTIYF
TRBJ1-6	15	-	TRBV5-5	few	TGTGCCAGCAGCCCTTCGACAGCCTATAATTCACCCCTCCACTTT	CASSPSTAYNSPLHF
TRBJ1-3	18	TRBD1	TRBV11-2	-	TGTGCCAGCAGCCCACGCCTTAAGACAGGGCACTCTGGAAACACCATATATTTT	CASSPRLKTGHSGNTIYF
TRBJ2-5	11	TRBD2	TRBV7-6	-	TGTGCCAGCTCGGGGGGGGAGACCCAGTACTTC	CASSGGETQYF
TRBJ1-5	15	-	TRBV5-6	-	TGTGCCAGCAGCTTGGAGTACAGCACGAATCAGCCCCAGCATTTT	CASSLEYSTNQPQHF
TRBJ2-3	16	TRBD2	TRBV4-1	-	TGCGCCAGCAGCTGGAATAGCGGGGTTAGCACAGATACGCAGTATTTT	CASSWNSGVSTDTQYF
TRBJ1-6	13	-	TRBV6-5	-	TGTGCCAGCAGTTATGCAGTTAATTCACCCCTCCACTTT	CASSYAVNSPLHF
TRBJ2-7	14	TRBD1	TRBV19	-	TGTGCCAGTAGTATACAGGGGGATTACGACGAGCAGTACTTC	CASSIQGDYDEQYF
TRBJ2-1	16	-	TRBV6-5	-	TGTGCCAGCAGTTCGGACAGTACTAGCTCCTACAATGAGCAGTTCTTC	CASSSDSTSSYNEQFF
TRBJ2-5	14	TRBD1	TRBV29-1	-	TGCAGCGTTGATCGGACAGGGTCGGGAGAGACCCAGTACTTC	CSVDRTGSGETQYF
TRBJ1-1	14	-	TRBV6-6	-	TGTGCCAGCAGTGCACAGGGTAGGGGCACTGAAGCTTTCTTT	CASSAQGRGTEAFF
TRBJ2-3	16	-	TRBV21-1	few	TGTGCCAGCAGCAAAAGTGAACGGACTAGCACAGATACGCAGTATTTT	CASSKSERTSTDTQYF
TRBJ2-5	12	TRBD1	TRBV7-7	-	TGTGCCAGCGGACAGGATCAAGAGACCCAGTACTTC	CASGQDQETQYF
TRBJ1-2	15	TRBD1	TRBV5-5	-	TGTGCCAGCAGCATCGGACAGGGCGATGGGTATGGCTACACCTTC	CASSIGQGDGYGYTF
TRBJ2-2	19	-	TRBV4-1	once	TGCGCCAGCAGCCAAGATTACCCCAGGGGCGGGTTAGACACCGGGGAGCTGTTTTTT	CASSQDYPRGGLDTGELFF
TRBJ2-7	14	TRBD2	TRBV5-4	-	TGTGCCAGCACGGCTAGCGGGGGGCCAGGCGAGCAGTACTTC	CASTASGGPGEQYF